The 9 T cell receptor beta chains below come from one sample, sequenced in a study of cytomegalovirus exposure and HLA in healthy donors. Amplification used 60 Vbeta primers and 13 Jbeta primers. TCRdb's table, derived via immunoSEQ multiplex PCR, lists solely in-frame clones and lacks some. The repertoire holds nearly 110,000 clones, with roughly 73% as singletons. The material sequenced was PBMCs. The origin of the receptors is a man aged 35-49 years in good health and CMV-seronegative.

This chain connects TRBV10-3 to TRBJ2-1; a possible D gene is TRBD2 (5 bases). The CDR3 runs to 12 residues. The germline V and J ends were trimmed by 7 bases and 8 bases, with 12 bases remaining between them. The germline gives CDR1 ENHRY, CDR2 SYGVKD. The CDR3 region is CAIKGAWDEQFF. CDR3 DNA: TGTGCCATCAAGGGAGCTTGGGATGAGCAGTTCTTC.

CDR3 amino acids: CASSTLPGYEQYF. The DNA for the CDR3 is TGTGCCAGCAGCACATTGCCGGGATACGAGCAGTACTTC. The genes are TRBV5-4 and TRBJ2-7; D is possibly TRBD2 (5 bases). Germline V gene lookup returns CDR1 SGHNT and CDR2 YYREEE (reference sequence). The CDR3 loop spans 13 amino acids. Trimming cost V 4 bases and J 4 bases, with 12 bases left between them.

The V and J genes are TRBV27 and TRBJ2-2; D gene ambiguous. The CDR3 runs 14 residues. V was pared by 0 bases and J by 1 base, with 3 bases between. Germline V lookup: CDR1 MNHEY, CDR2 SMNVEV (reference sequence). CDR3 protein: CASSLSKNTGELFF. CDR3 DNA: TGTGCCAGCAGTTTATCCAAGAACACCGGGGAGCTGTTTTTT.

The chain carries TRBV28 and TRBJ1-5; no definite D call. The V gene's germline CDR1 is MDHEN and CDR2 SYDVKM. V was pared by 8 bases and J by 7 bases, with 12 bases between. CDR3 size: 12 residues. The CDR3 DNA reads TGTGCCAGCCTATCGGGGAACCAGCCCCAGCATTTT. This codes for CASLSGNQPQHF.

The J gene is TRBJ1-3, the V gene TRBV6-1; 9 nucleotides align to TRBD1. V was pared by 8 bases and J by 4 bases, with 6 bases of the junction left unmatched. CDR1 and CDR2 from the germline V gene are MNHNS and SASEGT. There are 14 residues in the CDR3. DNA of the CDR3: TGTGCCAGCGGACGGACAGGGGAAGGAAACACCATATATTTT. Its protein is CASGRTGEGNTIYF.

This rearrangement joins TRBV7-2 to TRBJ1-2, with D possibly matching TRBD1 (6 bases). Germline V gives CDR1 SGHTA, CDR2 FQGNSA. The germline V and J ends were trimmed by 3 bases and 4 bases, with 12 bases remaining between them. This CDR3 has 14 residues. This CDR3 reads CASSFSGDTYGYTF. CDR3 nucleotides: TGTGCCAGCAGCTTTTCAGGGGACACCTATGGCTACACCTTC.

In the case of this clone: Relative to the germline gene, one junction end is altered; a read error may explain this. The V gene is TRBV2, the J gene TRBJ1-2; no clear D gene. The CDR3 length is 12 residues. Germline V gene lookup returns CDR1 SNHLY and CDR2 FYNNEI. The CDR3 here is CASRRFNYGYTF. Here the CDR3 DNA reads TGTGCCAGCAGACGGTTCAACTACGGCTACACCTTC.

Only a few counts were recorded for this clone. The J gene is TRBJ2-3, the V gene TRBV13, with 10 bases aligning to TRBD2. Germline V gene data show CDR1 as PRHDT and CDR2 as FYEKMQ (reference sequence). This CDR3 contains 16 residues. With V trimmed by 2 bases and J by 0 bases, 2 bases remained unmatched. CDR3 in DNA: TGTGCCAGCAGCTTAACACTAGCGGGGAGCACAGATACGCAGTATTTT. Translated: CASSLTLAGSTDTQYF.

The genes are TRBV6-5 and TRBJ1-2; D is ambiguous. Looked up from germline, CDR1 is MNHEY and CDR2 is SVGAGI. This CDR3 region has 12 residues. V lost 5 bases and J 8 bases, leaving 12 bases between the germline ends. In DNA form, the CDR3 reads TGTGCCAGCAGTGTTGCAGGCGTAGGCTACACCTTC. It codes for CASSVAGVGYTF.